The 6 T cell receptor beta chains reported below all come from one sample, sequenced in a study of blood T cell repertoires in COVID-19. Sequenced by immunoSEQ multiplex PCR; TCRdb stores in-frame clones only, minus some. The sample shows a few hundred thousand clones, around 83% of them seen only once. The sequenced material came from peripheral blood. These receptors were taken from a middle-aged man who had recovered from COVID-19.

The chain is built from TRBV6-4 and TRBJ2-1; 8 positions match TRBD2. CDR3 length: 16 residues. V was pared by 4 bases and J by 9 bases, with 14 bases of the junction left unmatched. Germline lookup yields CDR1 MRHNA and CDR2 SNTAGT. CDR3 region: CASSVYGTSPFGEQFF. DNA of the CDR3: TGTGCCAGCAGTGTTTATGGGACTAGTCCGTTCGGTGAGCAGTTCTTC.

J is TRBJ2-1 and V is TRBV3-1 (or the pseudogene TRBV3-2); 7 nucleotides agree with TRBD1. CDR3 length: 13 amino acids. The V gene end was trimmed by 6 bases and the J gene end by 8 bases; junction bases not matched to a gene: 7. Germline-derived CDR1 and CDR2 are LGHDT and YNNKEL (reference sequence). DNA for the CDR3: TGTGCCAGCAGTTCCTACAGGGGTTATGAGCAGTTCTTC. Encoded protein: CASSSYRGYEQFF.

This clone is a singleton in its sample. The rearrangement links TRBV18 to TRBJ2-7; possible D gene TRBD2, 5 bases. Trimming removed 2 bases from V and 4 bases from J, with 9 bases in between. Germline CDR1 KGHSH, CDR2 LQKENI. This CDR3 has 13 residues. The CDR3 sequence: CASSPAGGYEQYF. In DNA, the CDR3 is TGTGCCAGCTCACCAGCCGGAGGATACGAGCAGTACTTC. The full variable domain, in which reference TRBV18 and TRBJ2-7 provide the parts outside the CDR3, is NAGVMQNPRHLVRRRGQEARLRCSPMKGHSHVYWYRQLPEEGLKFMVYLQKENIIDESGMPKERFSAEFPKEGPSILRIQQVVRGDSAAYFCASSPAGGYEQYFGPGTRLTVT.

The chain employs TRBV5-5 and TRBJ2-7, with D tentatively TRBD2 (6 bases). Germline V gene sequence: CDR1 SGHKS, CDR2 YYEKEE (reference sequence). This CDR3 is built from 15 residues. V gave up 4 bases and J gave up 2 bases, with 16 bases separating them. The CDR3 region is CASSQTGVPPYEQYF. The CDR3 region has the DNA TGTGCCAGCAGCCAAACGGGAGTCCCCCCCTACGAGCAGTACTTC.

The rearrangement links TRBV19 to TRBJ1-1; the D gene is possibly TRBD1 (6 bases). The V gene lost 7 bases and the J gene lost 0 bases, with 15 bases spanning the gap. The CDR3 runs to 15 residues. Germline V lookup: CDR1 LNHDA, CDR2 SQIVND (reference sequence). DNA of the CDR3: TGTGCCAGTAAAGGCAGGGGTTATATGAACACTGAAGCTTTCTTT. Amino acid sequence: CASKGRGYMNTEAFF.

The V gene is TRBV25-1, the J gene TRBJ1-3, with D maybe TRBD1 (5 bases). Per the germline V gene, CDR1 is MGHDK and CDR2 is SYGVNS. The ends were cut back, 3 bases at V and 14 bases at J, with 11 bases in the middle. The CDR3 covers 11 residues. Here the CDR3 DNA reads TGTGCCAGCAGTGAGAAGGGCAGGGTATATTTT. Its translation is CASSEKGRVYF.